The present TCR beta chain was sequenced within a study of CD8 T cells in Susac syndrome. Turning to the study itself: Within the group of sequenced Susac syndrome patients, roughly 6 had active disease and eight or nine were in remission.

An amount of RNA that ranged from about 0.45 to 1 ug was reverse transcribed with random hexamers. Multiplex immunoSEQ PCR targeted 54 Vbeta and 13 Jbeta TCR beta segments. TCRdb itself ran the immunoSEQ multiplex PCR reads through MiXCR, one entry per CDR3 protein. The sample yields approximately 54,000 distinct CDR3 sequences, over 90% seen once. With 0 bases clipped from V and 2 bases from J, the junction kept 4 bases outside the gene matches. The CDR3 contains 16 residues. Per the germline V gene, CDR1 is MNHEY and CDR2 is SVGEGT. Sequencing used CD8+ T cells from PBMCs. The V and J genes are TRBV6-2 or TRBV6-3 and TRBJ2-1; 7 bases map to TRBD2. The source of this sequence is a human donor with Susac syndrome. The CDR3 bases are TGTGCCAGCAGTTACTCACTTCGGGGGGCCTACAATGAGCAGTTCTTC. The encoded protein is CASSYSLRGAYNEQFF.